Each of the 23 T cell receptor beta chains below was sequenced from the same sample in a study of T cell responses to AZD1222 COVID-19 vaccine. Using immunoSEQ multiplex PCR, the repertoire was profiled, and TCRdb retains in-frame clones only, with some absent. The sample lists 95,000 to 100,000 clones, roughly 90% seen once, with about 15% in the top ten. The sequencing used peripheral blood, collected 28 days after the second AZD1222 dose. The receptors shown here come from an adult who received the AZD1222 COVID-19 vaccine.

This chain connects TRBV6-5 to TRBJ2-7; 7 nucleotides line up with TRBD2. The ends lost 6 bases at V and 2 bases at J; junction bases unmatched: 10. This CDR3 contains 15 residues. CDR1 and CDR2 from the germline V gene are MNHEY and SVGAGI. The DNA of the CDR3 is TGTGCCAGCAGCACGGGGGTGGGAGGGGCCTACGAGCAGTACTTC. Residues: CASSTGVGGAYEQYF.

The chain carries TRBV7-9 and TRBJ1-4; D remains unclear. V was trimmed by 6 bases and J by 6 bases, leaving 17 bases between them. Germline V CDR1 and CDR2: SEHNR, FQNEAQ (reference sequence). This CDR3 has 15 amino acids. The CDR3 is CASSHSTSRDEKLFF. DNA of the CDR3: TGTGCCAGCAGTCATTCGACCTCCAGAGATGAAAAACTGTTTTTT.

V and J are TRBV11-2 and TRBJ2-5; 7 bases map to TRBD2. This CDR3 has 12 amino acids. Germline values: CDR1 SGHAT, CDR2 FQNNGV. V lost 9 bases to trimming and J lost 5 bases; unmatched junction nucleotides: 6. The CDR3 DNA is TGTGCCAGTCGCGGAGCGGGGGAGACCCAGTACTTC. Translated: CASRGAGETQYF.

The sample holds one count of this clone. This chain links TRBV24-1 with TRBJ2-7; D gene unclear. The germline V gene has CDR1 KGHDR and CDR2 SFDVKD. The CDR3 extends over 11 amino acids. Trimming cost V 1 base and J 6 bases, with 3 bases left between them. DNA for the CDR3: TGTGCCACCAGTGATTTATCCGAGCAGTACTTC. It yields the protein CATSDLSEQYF.

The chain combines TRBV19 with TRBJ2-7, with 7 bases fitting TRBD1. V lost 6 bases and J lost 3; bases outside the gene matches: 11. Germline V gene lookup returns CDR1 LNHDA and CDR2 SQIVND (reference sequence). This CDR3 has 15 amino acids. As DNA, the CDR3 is TGTGCCAGTAGCCTCCACCGGGACAGTTACTACGAGCAGTACTTC. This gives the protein CASSLHRDSYYEQYF.

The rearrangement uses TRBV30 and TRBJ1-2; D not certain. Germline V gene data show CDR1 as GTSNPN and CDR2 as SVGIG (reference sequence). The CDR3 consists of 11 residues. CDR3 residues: CAFAQLYGYTF. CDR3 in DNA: TGTGCTTTCGCTCAGCTCTATGGCTACACCTTC. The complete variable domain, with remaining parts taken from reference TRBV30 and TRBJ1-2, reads SQTIHQWPATLVQPVGSPLSLECTVEGTSNPNLYWYRQAAGRGLQLLFYSVGIGQISSEVPQNLSASRPQDRQFILSSKKLLLSDSGFYLCAFAQLYGYTFGSGTRLTVV.

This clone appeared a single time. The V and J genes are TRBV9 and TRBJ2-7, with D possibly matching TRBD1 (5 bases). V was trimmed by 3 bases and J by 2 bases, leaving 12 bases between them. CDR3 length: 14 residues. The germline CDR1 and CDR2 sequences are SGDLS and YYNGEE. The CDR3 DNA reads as TGTGCCAGCAGCGCAAGACAGCCTGCCTACGAGCAGTACTTC. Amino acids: CASSARQPAYEQYF. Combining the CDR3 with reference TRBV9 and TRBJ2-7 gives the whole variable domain DSGVTQTPKHLITATGQRVTLRCSPRSGDLSVYWYQQSLDQGLQFLIQYYNGEERAKGNILERFSAQQFPDLHSELNLSSLELGDSALYFCASSARQPAYEQYFGPGTRLTVT.

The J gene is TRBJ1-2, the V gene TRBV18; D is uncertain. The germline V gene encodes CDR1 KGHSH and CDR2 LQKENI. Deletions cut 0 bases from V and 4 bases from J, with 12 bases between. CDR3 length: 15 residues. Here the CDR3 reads CASSPPRSLGYGYTF. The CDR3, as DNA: TGTGCCAGCTCACCACCACGGTCCCTAGGCTATGGCTACACCTTC.

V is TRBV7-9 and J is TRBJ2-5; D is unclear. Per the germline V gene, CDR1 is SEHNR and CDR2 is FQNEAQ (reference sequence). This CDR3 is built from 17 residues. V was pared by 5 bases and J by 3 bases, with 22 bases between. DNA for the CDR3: TGTGCCAGCAGCCCTTTTGGTCAGTCTATTTGGGAAGAGACCCAGTACTTC. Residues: CASSPFGQSIWEETQYF.

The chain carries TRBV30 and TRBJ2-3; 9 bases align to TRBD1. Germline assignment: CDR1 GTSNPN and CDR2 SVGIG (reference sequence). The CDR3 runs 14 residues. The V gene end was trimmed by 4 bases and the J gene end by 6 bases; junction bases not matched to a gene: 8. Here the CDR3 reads CAWKTGGYVDTQYF. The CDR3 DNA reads TGTGCCTGGAAGACAGGGGGGTATGTCGATACGCAGTATTTT. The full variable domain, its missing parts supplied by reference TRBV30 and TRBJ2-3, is SQTIHQWPATLVQPVGSPLSLECTVEGTSNPNLYWYRQAAGRGLQLLFYSVGIGQISSEVPQNLSASRPQDRQFILSSKKLLLSDSGFYLCAWKTGGYVDTQYFGPGTRLTVL.

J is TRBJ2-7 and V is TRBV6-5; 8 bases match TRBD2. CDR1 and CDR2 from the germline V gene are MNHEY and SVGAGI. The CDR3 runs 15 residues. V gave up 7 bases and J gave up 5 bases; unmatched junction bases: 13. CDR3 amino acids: CASTIGAGEPHEQYF. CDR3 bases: TGTGCCAGCACCATAGGAGCGGGAGAGCCCCACGAGCAGTACTTC.

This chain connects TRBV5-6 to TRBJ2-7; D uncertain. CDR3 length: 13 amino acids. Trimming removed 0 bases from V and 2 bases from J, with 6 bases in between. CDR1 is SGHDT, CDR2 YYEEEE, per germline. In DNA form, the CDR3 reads TGTGCCAGCAGCTTGGTGCATACCTACGAGCAGTACTTC. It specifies CASSLVHTYEQYF. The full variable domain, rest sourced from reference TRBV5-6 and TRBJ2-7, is DAGVTQSPTHLIKTRGQQVTLRCSPKSGHDTVSWYQQALGQGPQFIFQYYEEEERQRGNFPDRFSGHQFPNYSSELNVNALLLGDSALYLCASSLVHTYEQYFGPGTRLTVT.

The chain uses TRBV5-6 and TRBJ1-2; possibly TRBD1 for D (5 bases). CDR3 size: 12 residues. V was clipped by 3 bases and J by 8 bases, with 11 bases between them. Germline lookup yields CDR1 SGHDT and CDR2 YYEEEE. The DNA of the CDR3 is TGTGCCAGCAGCTCCGGAGGGGAGGGCTACACCTTC. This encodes CASSSGGEGYTF.

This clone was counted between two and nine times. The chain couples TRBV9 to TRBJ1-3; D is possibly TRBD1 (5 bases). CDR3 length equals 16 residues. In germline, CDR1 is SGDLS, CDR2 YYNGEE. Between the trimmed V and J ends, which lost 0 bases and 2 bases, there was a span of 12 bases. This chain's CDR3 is CASSVGTRGAGNTIYF. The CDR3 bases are TGTGCCAGCAGCGTAGGCACGCGGGGGGCTGGAAACACCATATATTTT.

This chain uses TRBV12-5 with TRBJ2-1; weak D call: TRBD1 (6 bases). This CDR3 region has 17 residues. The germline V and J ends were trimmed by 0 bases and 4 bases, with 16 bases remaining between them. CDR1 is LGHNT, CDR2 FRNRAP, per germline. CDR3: CASGLVISRTAYNEQFF. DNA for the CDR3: TGTGCTAGTGGTTTGGTAATAAGCCGGACAGCGTACAATGAGCAGTTCTTC.

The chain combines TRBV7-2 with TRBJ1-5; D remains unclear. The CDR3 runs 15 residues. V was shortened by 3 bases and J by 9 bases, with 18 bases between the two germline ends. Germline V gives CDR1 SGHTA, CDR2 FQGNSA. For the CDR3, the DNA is TGTGCCAGCAGCTTCAGTCCGGCCTCCTCGTTGCCCCAGCATTTT. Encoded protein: CASSFSPASSLPQHF. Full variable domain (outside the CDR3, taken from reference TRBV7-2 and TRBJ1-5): GAGVSQSPSNKVTEKGKDVELRCDPISGHTALYWYRQSLGQGLEFLIYFQGNSAPDKSGLPSDRFSAERTGGSVSTLTIQRTQQEDSAVYLCASSFSPASSLPQHFGDGTRLSIL.

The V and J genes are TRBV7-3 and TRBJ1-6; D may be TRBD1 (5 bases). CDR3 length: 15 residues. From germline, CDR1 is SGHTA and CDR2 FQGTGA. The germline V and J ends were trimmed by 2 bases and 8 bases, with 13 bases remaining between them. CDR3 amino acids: CASSLFGGSDSPLHF. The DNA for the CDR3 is TGTGCCAGCAGCTTATTCGGGGGATCGGATTCACCCCTCCACTTT. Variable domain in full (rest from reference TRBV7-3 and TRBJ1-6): GAGVSQTPSNKVTEKGKYVELRCDPISGHTALYWYRQSLGQGPEFLIYFQGTGAADDSGLPNDRFFAVRPEGSVSTLKIQRTERGDSAVYLCASSLFGGSDSPLHFGNGTRLTVT.

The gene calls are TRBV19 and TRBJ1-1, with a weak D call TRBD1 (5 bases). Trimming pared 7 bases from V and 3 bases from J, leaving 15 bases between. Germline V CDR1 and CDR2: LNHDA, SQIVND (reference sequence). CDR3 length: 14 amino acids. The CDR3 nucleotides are TGTGCCAGTAATAGAGGGGAAGGATACACTGAAGCTTTCTTT. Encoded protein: CASNRGEGYTEAFF.

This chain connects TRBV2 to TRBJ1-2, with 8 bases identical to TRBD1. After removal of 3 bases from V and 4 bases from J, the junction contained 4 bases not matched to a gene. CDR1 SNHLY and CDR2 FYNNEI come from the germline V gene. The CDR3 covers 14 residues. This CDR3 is CASSDPGQAYGYTF. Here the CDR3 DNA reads TGTGCCAGCAGTGACCCGGGACAGGCCTATGGCTACACCTTC. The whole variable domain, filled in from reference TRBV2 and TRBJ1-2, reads EPEVTQTPSHQVTQMGQEVILRCVPISNHLYFYWYRQILGQKVEFLVSFYNNEISEKSEIFDDQFSVERPDGSNFTLKIRSTKLEDSAMYFCASSDPGQAYGYTFGSGTRLTVV.

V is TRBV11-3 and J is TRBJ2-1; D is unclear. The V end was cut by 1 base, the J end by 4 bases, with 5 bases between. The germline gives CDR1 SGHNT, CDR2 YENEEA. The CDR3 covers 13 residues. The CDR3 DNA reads TGTGCCAGCAGCTTAGCCTATTACAATGAGCAGTTCTTC. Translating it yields CASSLAYYNEQFF.

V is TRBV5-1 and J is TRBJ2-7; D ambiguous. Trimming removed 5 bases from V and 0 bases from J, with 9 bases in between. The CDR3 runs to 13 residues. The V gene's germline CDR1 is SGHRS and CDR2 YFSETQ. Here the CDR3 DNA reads TGCGCCAGCAGATGGAAAAGCTCCTACGAGCAGTACTTC. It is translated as CASRWKSSYEQYF.

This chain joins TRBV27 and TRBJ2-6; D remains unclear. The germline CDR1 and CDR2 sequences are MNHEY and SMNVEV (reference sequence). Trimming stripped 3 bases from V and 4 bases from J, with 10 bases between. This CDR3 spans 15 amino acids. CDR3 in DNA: TGTGCCAGCAGTTTTATGGGTTCGGGGGCCAACGTCCTGACTTTC. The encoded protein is CASSFMGSGANVLTF.

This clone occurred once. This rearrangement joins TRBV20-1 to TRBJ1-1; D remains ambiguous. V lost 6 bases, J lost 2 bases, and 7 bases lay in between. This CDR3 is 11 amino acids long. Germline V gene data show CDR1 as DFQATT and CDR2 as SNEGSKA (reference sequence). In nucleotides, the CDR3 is TGCAGTGCGTGGAGTAACACTGAAGCTTTCTTT. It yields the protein CSAWSNTEAFF.